The TCR beta chain described here comes from a study of cytomegalovirus exposure and HLA in healthy donors. Study-wide points: Across donors, most TCRs were seen rarely, yet some public ones were widespread.

With regard to this clone: Its antigen is undetermined.

The PCR employed 60 Vbeta primers together with 13 Jbeta primers. TCRdb's copy holds only in-frame clones and misses some; the assay was immunoSEQ multiplex PCR. The repertoire holds under 200,000 clones, approximately 80% seen once, with over 0.65% in the top ten. Sequencing was performed on PBMCs. This TCR was sampled from a young woman in good health and CMV-seronegative.

CDR3 bases: TGTGCCAGCAGCGTAGAGGGAGGGAGGGCCGTCAATACGCAGTATTTT. It codes for CASSVEGGRAVNTQYF. The V call is TRBV9, the J call TRBJ2-3; the match to TRBD2 covers 7 bases. Germline CDR1 SGDLS, CDR2 YYNGEE. The CDR3 covers 16 residues. With V trimmed by 0 bases and J by 7 bases, 11 bases remained unmatched. The full variable domain, completed using reference TRBV9 and TRBJ2-3, is DSGVTQTPKHLITATGQRVTLRCSPRSGDLSVYWYQQSLDQGLQFLIQYYNGEERAKGNILERFSAQQFPDLHSELNLSSLELGDSALYFCASSVEGGRAVNTQYFGPGTRLTVL.